This T cell receptor beta chain originates from a study of cytomegalovirus exposure and HLA in healthy donors. Turning to the study itself: In an early release, HLA-typed donors contributed tens of millions of unique TCR sequences.

The PCR used 60 Vbeta and 13 Jbeta primers. Sequenced by immunoSEQ multiplex PCR; TCRdb stores in-frame clones only, minus some. The sample lists a few hundred thousand clones; about 79% were seen once. CDR1 is SGHTA and CDR2 is FQGNSA in the germline V gene. The CDR3 consists of 17 residues. Trimming cost V 2 bases and J 8 bases, with 24 bases left between them. Details on this clone: Its matching antigen is unknown.

Findings and limits, study-wide: In a later analysis, TCR beta V- and J-gene trimming showed a link to a missense DCLRE1C variant.

The sample was PBMCs. This TCR was sampled from a man aged 18-30 years in good health and CMV-seronegative. The chain recombines TRBV7-2 with TRBJ1-2, with D possibly matching TRBD1 (5 bases). CDR3 DNA sequence: TGTGCCAGCAGCTTAAAGTCTGGCGGGACTGAAGGAGGCGGCTACACCTTC. Protein sequence: CASSLKSGGTEGGGYTF.